This TCR beta chain was sequenced during a study of PD-L1 blockade in urothelial cancer. Across the whole study: T cells numbered a median of around 140,000 in the blood samples.

The repertoire was sequenced with immunoSEQ multiplex PCR; TCRdb's copy has only in-frame clones and lacks some. The sample carries 65,000 to 90,000 clones, roughly 84% recorded once. V dropped 3 bases and J dropped 4; count of bases not matched to a gene: 1. The CDR3 extends over 15 amino acids. Germline V gene data show CDR1 as SGHKS and CDR2 as YYEKEE (reference sequence). Time point specified: pretreatment peripheral blood. This clone has only a few counts. This chain connects TRBV5-5 to TRBJ2-1; 13 bases fit TRBD2. The specimen comprised PBMCs, sampled around atezolizumab (anti-PD-L1) treatment. This TCR came from a woman aged 70-85 years with urothelial cancer. In DNA, the CDR3 is TGTGCCAGCAGCTCGGGACTAGCGGGGTACAATGAGCAGTTCTTC. This encodes CASSSGLAGYNEQFF.